The 27 T cell receptor beta chains below were found in one sample sequenced in a study of cytomegalovirus exposure and HLA in healthy donors. The study ran its PCR with 60 Vbeta and 13 Jbeta primers. Clones were read by immunoSEQ multiplex PCR, and TCRdb kept only the in-frame ones, dropping some. The data contain under 140,000 clones, around 80% of them seen just once; the ten biggest clones take up about 6.6%. Sequencing used PBMCs. The origin of the receptors is a man aged 25-40 years in good health and CMV-seropositive.

A few counts support this clone. This chain uses TRBV27 with TRBJ1-1; D may be TRBD1 (6 bases). The CDR3 is made up of 15 amino acids. Looked up from germline, CDR1 is MNHEY and CDR2 is SMNVEV (reference sequence). The V end was cut by 5 bases, the J end by 2 bases, with 15 bases between. The CDR3 nucleotides are TGTGCCAGCAGTACGACAGGCCTTAGTAACACTGAAGCTTTCTTT. It translates to CASSTTGLSNTEAFF.

The rearrangement uses TRBV6-5 and TRBJ2-1; D might be TRBD2 (6 bases). The ends were cut back, 5 bases at V and 8 bases at J, with 19 bases in the middle. Germline CDR1 is MNHEY and CDR2 is SVGAGI. This CDR3 contains 15 residues. In DNA form, the CDR3 reads TGTGCCAGCAGTCCTGGTGCGGGGAGGAGCGATGAGCAGTTCTTC. Its translation is CASSPGAGRSDEQFF.

The V call is TRBV19, the J call TRBJ1-5, with TRBD1 identical over 7 bases. The J segment lost 7 bases and the V segment lost 1 base, leaving 7 bases of the junction unmatched. The CDR3 extends over 15 amino acids. From germline, CDR1 is LNHDA and CDR2 SQIVND (reference sequence). CDR3 nucleotides: TGTGCCAGTAGTATAGGCGACAGGGTGAACCAGCCCCAGCATTTT. It codes for CASSIGDRVNQPQHF.

This sequence joins TRBV7-8 and TRBJ1-6, with D perhaps TRBD1 (5 bases). V was shortened by 1 base and J by 6 bases, with 10 bases between the two germline ends. The germline V gene encodes CDR1 SGHVS and CDR2 FQNEAQ. CDR3 size: 15 residues. Here the CDR3 reads CASSLVHQGNSPLHF. CDR3 DNA sequence: TGTGCCAGCAGCTTAGTGCACCAGGGTAATTCACCCCTCCACTTT.

V usage is TRBV27 and J usage is TRBJ1-5; unclear D gene. The V end lost 7 bases, the J end lost 5 bases, and 15 bases lay between the germline ends. The germline CDR1 and CDR2 sequences are MNHEY and SMNVEV (reference sequence). The CDR3 spans 14 residues. Written as DNA, the CDR3 is TGTGCCAGCAAATCTTTGGAGAGAGATCAGCCCCAGCATTTT. Translating gives CASKSLERDQPQHF.

In this sample, this clone turned up a few times. The chain joins TRBV7-8 to TRBJ1-2; perhaps TRBD1 as D (6 bases). The CDR3 runs 13 residues. In germline, CDR1 is SGHVS, CDR2 FQNEAQ. The V end was cut by 5 bases, the J end by 3 bases, with 10 bases between. CDR3 loop: CASSPNRDYGYTF. The CDR3 bases are TGTGCCAGCAGCCCAAACAGGGACTATGGCTACACCTTC.

The J gene is TRBJ2-5, the V gene TRBV6-1; 10 nucleotides align to TRBD1. The germline gives CDR1 MNHNS, CDR2 SASEGT. The CDR3 contains 14 residues. V trimming: 6 bases; J trimming: 3 bases; junction bases outside the gene matches: 4. The CDR3 nucleotides read TGTGCCAGCAGCGACAGGGGGCTTGAAGAGACCCAGTACTTC. It encodes CASSDRGLEETQYF.

The V and J genes are TRBV30 and TRBJ2-2; TRBD2 matches 8 bases. With 7 bases clipped from V and 6 bases from J, the junction kept 4 bases outside the gene matches. The germline CDR1 and CDR2 sequences are GTSNPN and SVGIG (reference sequence). This CDR3 is 12 amino acids long. The CDR3 is CASGRGAGELFF. CDR3 sequence (DNA): TGTGCCTCCGGGCGGGGGGCCGGGGAGCTGTTTTTT.

V and J are TRBV6-6 and TRBJ2-7; 7 nucleotides agree with TRBD2. Germline V gene lookup returns CDR1 MNHNY and CDR2 SVGAGI (reference sequence). With V trimmed by 8 bases and J by 5 bases, 12 bases remained unmatched. The CDR3 loop spans 14 amino acids. Written as DNA, the CDR3 is TGTGCCAGCGTGGCAGCGGGGAGGTTCGACGAGCAGTACTTC. This translates into CASVAAGRFDEQYF.

This chain uses TRBV15 with TRBJ2-3; TRBD2 matches at 8 bases. The CDR3 covers 15 residues. V dropped 1 base and J dropped 3; count of bases not matched to a gene: 3. The germline V gene has CDR1 LNHNV and CDR2 YYDKDF (reference sequence). Here the CDR3 DNA reads TGTGCCACCAGCAGAGTTCGGGGGGGAACAGATACGCAGTATTTT. Its translation: CATSRVRGGTDTQYF.

Note on this clone: This sample includes further DNA sequences coding for the same CDR3. This rearrangement joins TRBV6-5 to TRBJ2-7, with 9 bases that match TRBD1. The CDR3 extends over 12 amino acids. CDR1 and CDR2 (germline): MNHEY, SVGAGI. Trimming cost V 6 bases and J 7 bases; bases outside gene matches: 4. Written as DNA, the CDR3 is TGTGCCAGCAGCAGGACAGGGGATGAGCAGTACTTC. The encoded protein is CASSRTGDEQYF.

The CDR3 nucleotides are TGTGCCAGCAGCTCACTACTAGCGGGGGGTTCCGGCGAGCAGTACTTC. Translated, it gives CASSSLLAGGSGEQYF. The chain uses TRBV13 and TRBJ2-7, with TRBD2 matching 12 bases. CDR1 is PRHDT and CDR2 is FYEKMQ in the germline V gene (reference sequence). J was trimmed by 6 bases and V by 4 bases; bases with no gene match: 10. This CDR3 comprises 16 residues.

The rearrangement links TRBV7-3 to TRBJ2-7, with D possibly TRBD2 on 5 matching bases. V was pared by 1 base and J by 7 bases, with 14 bases between. Germline values: CDR1 SGHTA, CDR2 FQGTGA. This CDR3 contains 14 residues. The CDR3 sequence is CASSLSGATGEQYF. The CDR3 DNA follows: TGTGCCAGCAGCTTAAGTGGTGCTACGGGGGAGCAGTACTTC.

The chain joins TRBV5-1 to TRBJ1-3, with unresolved D. This CDR3 spans 18 amino acids. Germline CDR1 reads SGHRS; CDR2 reads YFSETQ. Trimming left V 0 bases short and J 0 bases short, with 16 bases between. Written as DNA, the CDR3 is TGCGCCAGCAGCTTGGAACAGACCGGGAAGAGCTCTGGAAACACCATATATTTT. Translated: CASSLEQTGKSSGNTIYF.

The chain joins TRBV19 to TRBJ1-6; 11 bases line up with TRBD1. V dropped 6 bases and J dropped 5; count of bases not matched to a gene: 15. CDR1 LNHDA and CDR2 SQIVND come from the germline V gene (reference sequence). The length of the CDR3 is 19 residues. The CDR3: CASSRRQGQGGRNNSPLHF. CDR3 nucleotides: TGTGCCAGTAGCCGACGGCAGGGACAGGGGGGAAGAAATAATTCACCCCTCCACTTT.

The chain employs TRBV25-1 and TRBJ2-3, with D maybe TRBD1 (6 bases). V shed 10 bases and J shed 7 bases, with 27 bases lying between them. This CDR3 is 16 amino acids long. Germline values: CDR1 MGHDK, CDR2 SYGVNS. CDR3 bases: TGTGCCACCCAACTTCCCGACCGGGACATGTCCCATACGCAGTATTTT. Its protein product is CATQLPDRDMSHTQYF.

The V gene is TRBV13, the J gene TRBJ1-2, with 7 bases aligning to TRBD1. This CDR3 is built from 16 residues. Germline loops: CDR1 PRHDT, CDR2 FYEKMQ (reference sequence). V was clipped by 2 bases and J by 4 bases; unmatched bases: 10. The CDR3 sequence is CASSLTPPGGFYGYTF. DNA of the CDR3: TGTGCCAGCAGCTTAACCCCACCAGGGGGTTTCTATGGCTACACCTTC.

This rearrangement joins TRBV7-9 to TRBJ1-2; D call uncertain. The CDR3 spans 14 residues. Trimming took 5 bases from V and 0 from J, leaving 10 bases between them. Germline V gives CDR1 SEHNR, CDR2 FQNEAQ (reference sequence). In DNA, the CDR3 is TGTGCCAGCAGCCCCCGGGTGACTAACTATGGCTACACCTTC. As protein: CASSPRVTNYGYTF.

Only a few counts were recorded for this clone. The genes are TRBV5-5 and TRBJ2-3, with 12 bases fitting TRBD2. Germline V lookup: CDR1 SGHKS, CDR2 YYEKEE (reference sequence). Germline trimming cut 4 bases from V and 13 bases from J; bases unmatched to any gene: 19. This CDR3 contains 17 residues. The DNA for the CDR3 is TGTGCCAGCAGCATACGCGGCCGGACTAGCGGGGCCCGTCCGGAGTATTTT. Translated: CASSIRGRTSGARPEYF.

The gene calls are TRBV15 and TRBJ1-2; 7 bases are a match to TRBD1. Looked up from germline, CDR1 is LNHNV and CDR2 is YYDKDF (reference sequence). The CDR3 length is 17 residues. V trimming: 2 bases; J trimming: 1 base; junction bases outside the gene matches: 10. The CDR3 region has the DNA TGTGCCACCAGCAGAACACTCCGGGACAGCGATAACTATGGCTACACCTTC. As protein: CATSRTLRDSDNYGYTF.

J is TRBJ1-1 and V is TRBV29-1, with 9 positions matching TRBD1. Unmatched junction bases numbered 8, after V lost 2 bases and J lost 4 bases. CDR1 and CDR2 from the germline V gene are SQVTM and ANQGSEA. The CDR3 is 15 amino acids. This CDR3 reads CSVEQNRGPFTEAFF. The CDR3 DNA sequence: TGCAGCGTTGAACAAAACAGGGGGCCGTTCACTGAAGCTTTCTTT. The full variable domain, its missing parts supplied by reference TRBV29-1 and TRBJ1-1, is SAVISQKPSRDICQRGTSLTIQCQVDSQVTMMFWYRQQPGQSLTLIATANQGSEATYESGFVIDKFPISRPNLTFSTLTVSNMSPEDSSIYLCSVEQNRGPFTEAFFGQGTRLTVV.

This chain joins TRBV19 and TRBJ1-2; D is possibly TRBD1 (5 bases). CDR3 size: 15 residues. Deletions cut 5 bases from V and 5 bases from J, with 18 bases between. The germline CDR1 and CDR2 sequences are LNHDA and SQIVND (reference sequence). The CDR3: CASSLRVQGWYGYTF. Written as DNA, the CDR3 is TGTGCCAGTAGTCTCCGGGTCCAGGGTTGGTATGGCTACACCTTC.

This clone occurred once. This chain uses TRBV10-3 with TRBJ2-5; D unclear. The CDR3 is made up of 13 amino acids. V was cut by 4 bases and J by 2 bases, with 8 bases left in between. CDR1 is ENHRY, CDR2 SYGVKD, per germline. The CDR3 sequence: CAISGQEQETQYF. CDR3 bases: TGTGCCATCAGTGGGCAGGAACAAGAGACCCAGTACTTC.

V is TRBV4-1 and J is TRBJ2-3, with TRBD2 matching over 9 bases. Germline CDR1 and CDR2: MGHRA and YSYEKL. This CDR3 is built from 17 residues. The J segment lost 3 bases and the V segment lost 4 bases, leaving 11 bases of the junction unmatched. The CDR3 DNA follows: TGCGCCAGCAGCCTCCTGGGGGGCGGGGGGGCAACAGATACGCAGTATTTT. This encodes CASSLLGGGGATDTQYF.

V and J are TRBV27 and TRBJ1-1; TRBD1 agrees at 7 bases. From germline, CDR1 is MNHEY and CDR2 SMNVEV (reference sequence). V lost 7 bases to trimming and J lost 4 bases; unmatched junction nucleotides: 15. The CDR3 length is 16 residues. DNA of the CDR3: TGTGCCAGCACCAAAGTCACAGGGGTAGTGATCACTGAAGCTTTCTTT. Its protein product is CASTKVTGVVITEAFF.

The rearrangement uses TRBV5-5 and TRBJ2-7, with 14 bases fitting TRBD2. The V and J ends lost 4 bases and 6 bases, in that order; junction bases with no gene match: 9. The CDR3 runs to 16 residues. Germline V gene lookup returns CDR1 SGHKS and CDR2 YYEKEE (reference sequence). CDR3 region: CASSGLGTSGGSEQYF. CDR3 nucleotides: TGTGCCAGCAGCGGCCTCGGGACTAGCGGGGGAAGCGAGCAGTACTTC.

The chain couples TRBV6-5 to TRBJ2-2; D unresolved. V lost 2 bases and J lost 6, with 10 bases in between. The CDR3 spans 14 residues. Germline-derived CDR1 and CDR2 are MNHEY and SVGAGI. The CDR3 DNA sequence: TGTGCCAGCAGTTACGACAAATCCGCCGGGGAGCTGTTTTTT. This encodes CASSYDKSAGELFF.